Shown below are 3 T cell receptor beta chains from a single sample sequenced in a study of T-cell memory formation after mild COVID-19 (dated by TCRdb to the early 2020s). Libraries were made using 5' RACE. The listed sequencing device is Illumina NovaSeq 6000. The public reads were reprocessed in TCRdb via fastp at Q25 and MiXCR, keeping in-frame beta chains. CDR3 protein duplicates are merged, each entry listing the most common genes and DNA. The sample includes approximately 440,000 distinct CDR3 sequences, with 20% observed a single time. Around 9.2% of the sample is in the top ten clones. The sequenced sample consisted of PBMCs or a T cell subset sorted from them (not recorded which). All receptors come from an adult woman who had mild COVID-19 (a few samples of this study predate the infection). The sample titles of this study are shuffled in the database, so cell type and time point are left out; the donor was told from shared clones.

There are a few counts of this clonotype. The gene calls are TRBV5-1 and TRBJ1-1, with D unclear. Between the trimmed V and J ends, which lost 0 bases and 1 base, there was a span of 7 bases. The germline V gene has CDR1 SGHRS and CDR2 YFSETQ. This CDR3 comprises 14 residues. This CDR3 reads CASSLETGNTEAFF. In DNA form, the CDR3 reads TGCGCCAGCAGCTTGGAAACGGGGAACACTGAAGCTTTCTTT.

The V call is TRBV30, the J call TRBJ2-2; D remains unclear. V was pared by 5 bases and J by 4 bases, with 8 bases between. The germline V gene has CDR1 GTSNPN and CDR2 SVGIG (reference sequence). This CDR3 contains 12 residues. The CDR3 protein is CAWWALTGELFF. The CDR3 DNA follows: TGTGCCTGGTGGGCCCTCACCGGGGAGCTGTTTTTT.

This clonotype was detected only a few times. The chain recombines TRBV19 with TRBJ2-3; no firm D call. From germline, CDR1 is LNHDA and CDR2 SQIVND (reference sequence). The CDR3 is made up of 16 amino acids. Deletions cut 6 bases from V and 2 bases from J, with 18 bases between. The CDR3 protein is CASRMNHQAHTDTQYF. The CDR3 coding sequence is TGTGCCAGTAGAATGAATCACCAGGCTCACACAGATACGCAGTATTTT.